This T cell receptor (beta chain) was identified during a study of beta chain features in type 1 diabetes. Study at large: The samples had around 98 million sorted cells examined in all. Study findings and constraints: Within each of all four CD4+ subsets, Type 1 diabetes patients had TCRB CDR3s that were moderately but significantly shorter.

The CDR3 has 12 amino acids. CDR1 is SQVTM and CDR2 is ANQGSEA in the germline V gene. After removal of 6 bases from V and 6 bases from J, the junction contained 1 base not matched to a gene. A note on this clone: Its antigen is undetermined.

Averaging roughly 110 mL, one heparinised blood draw was given by each donor. Purities in excess of 95% were seen in all sorted populations. The sequenced template was cDNA made from the entire isolated RNA. Clones were read by immunoSEQ multiplex PCR, and TCRdb kept only the in-frame ones, dropping some. The profile covers around 160,000 clones, with more than 60% appearing a single time and under 0.1% taken by the ten largest. The chain carries TRBV29-1 and TRBJ2-2; 10 positions match TRBD1. The sequencing input was naive CD4+ T cells from blood. This TCR was sampled from a man aged 30-40 years with type 1 diabetes. CDR3 DNA sequence: TGCAGCGTCGGGACAGGGGCCGGGGAGCTGTTTTTT. It translates to CSVGTGAGELFF.